The entry that follows covers one T cell receptor beta chain sequence. The entry originates in a study of shared T cell receptors in the human thymus. The V gene lost 0 bases and the J gene lost 12 bases, with 10 bases spanning the gap. The CDR3 totals 11 residues. Germline V lookup: CDR1 SQVTM, CDR2 ANQGSEA. Sequencing was performed with immunoSEQ multiplex PCR; in TCRdb, only in-frame clones are kept and a portion is missing. The sample has over 650,000 clones; over 75% are singletons. In addition, the sample was reused for a study of human thymus T cells.

The source is a boy younger than two with a congenital heart defect. The chain carries TRBV29-1 and TRBJ2-3; no definite D call. The material sequenced was thymocytes. This chain's CDR3 is CSVEDLHRQYF. The CDR3 bases are TGCAGCGTTGAAGATCTTCACAGACAGTATTTT.